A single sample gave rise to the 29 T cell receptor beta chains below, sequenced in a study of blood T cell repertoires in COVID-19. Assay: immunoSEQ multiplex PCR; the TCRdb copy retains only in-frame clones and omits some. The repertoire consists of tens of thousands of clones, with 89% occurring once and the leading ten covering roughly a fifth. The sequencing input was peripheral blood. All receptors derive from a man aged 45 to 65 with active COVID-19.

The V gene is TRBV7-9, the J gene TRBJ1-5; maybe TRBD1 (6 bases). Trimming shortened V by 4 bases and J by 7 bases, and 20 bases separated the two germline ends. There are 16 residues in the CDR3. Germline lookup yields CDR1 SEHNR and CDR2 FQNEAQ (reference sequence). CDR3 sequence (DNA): TGTGCCAGCAGCTGGGGACATACCTTCCCGGAGCAGCCCCAGCATTTT. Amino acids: CASSWGHTFPEQPQHF.

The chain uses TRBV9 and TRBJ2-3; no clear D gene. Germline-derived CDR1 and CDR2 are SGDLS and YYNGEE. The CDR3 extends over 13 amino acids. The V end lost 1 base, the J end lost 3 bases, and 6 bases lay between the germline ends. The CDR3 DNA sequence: TGTGCCAGCAGCGTAATAGCAACAGATACGCAGTATTTT. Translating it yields CASSVIATDTQYF.

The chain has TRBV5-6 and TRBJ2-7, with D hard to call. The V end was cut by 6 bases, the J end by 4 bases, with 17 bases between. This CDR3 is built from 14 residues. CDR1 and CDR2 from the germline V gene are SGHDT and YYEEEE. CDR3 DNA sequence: TGTGCCAGCACCTCTACCCCGGGTGATTACGAGCAGTACTTC. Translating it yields CASTSTPGDYEQYF.

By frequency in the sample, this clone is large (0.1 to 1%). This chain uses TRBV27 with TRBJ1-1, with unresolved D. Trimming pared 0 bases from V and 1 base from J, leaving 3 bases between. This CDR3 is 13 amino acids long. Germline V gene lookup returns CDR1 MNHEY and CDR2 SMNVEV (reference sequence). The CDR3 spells CASSLSANTEAFF. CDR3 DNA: TGTGCCAGCAGTTTATCGGCGAACACTGAAGCTTTCTTT.

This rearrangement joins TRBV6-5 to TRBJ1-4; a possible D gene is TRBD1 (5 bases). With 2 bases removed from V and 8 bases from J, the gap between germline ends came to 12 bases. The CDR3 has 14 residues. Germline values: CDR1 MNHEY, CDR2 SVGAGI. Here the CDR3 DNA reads TGTGCCAGCAGTTACCACCGGGGGTACGAAAAACTGTTTTTT. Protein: CASSYHRGYEKLFF.

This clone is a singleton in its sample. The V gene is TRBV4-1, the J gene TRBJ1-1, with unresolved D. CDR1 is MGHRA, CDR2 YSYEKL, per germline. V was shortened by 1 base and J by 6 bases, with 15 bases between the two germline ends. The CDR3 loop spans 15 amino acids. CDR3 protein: CASSQVYTQESEAFF. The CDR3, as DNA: TGCGCCAGCAGCCAAGTTTACACACAAGAATCTGAAGCTTTCTTT.

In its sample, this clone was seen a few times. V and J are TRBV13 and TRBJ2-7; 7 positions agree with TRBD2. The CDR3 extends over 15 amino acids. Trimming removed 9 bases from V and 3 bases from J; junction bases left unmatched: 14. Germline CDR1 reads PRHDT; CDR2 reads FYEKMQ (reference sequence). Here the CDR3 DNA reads TGTGCCAGTCAAGCCCGGGGCGGGAGTTTCTACGAGCAGTACTTC. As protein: CASQARGGSFYEQYF.

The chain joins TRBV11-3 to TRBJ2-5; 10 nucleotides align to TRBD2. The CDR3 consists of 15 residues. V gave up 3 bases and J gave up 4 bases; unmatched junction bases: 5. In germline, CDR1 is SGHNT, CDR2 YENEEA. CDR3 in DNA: TGTGCCAGCAGCTTGTTTAGCGGGAGGTCAGAGACCCAGTACTTC. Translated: CASSLFSGRSETQYF. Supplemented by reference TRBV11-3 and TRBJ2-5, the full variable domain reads EAGVVQSPRYKIIEKKQPVAFWCNPISGHNTLYWYLQNLGQGPELLIRYENEEAVDDSQLPKDRFSAERLKGVDSTLKIQPAELGDSAVYLCASSLFSGRSETQYFGPGTRLLVL.

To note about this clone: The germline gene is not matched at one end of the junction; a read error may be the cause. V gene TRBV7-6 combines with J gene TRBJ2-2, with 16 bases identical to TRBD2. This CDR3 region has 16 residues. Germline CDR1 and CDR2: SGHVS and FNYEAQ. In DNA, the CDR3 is TGTGCCAGCAGCCCGGGACTAGCGGGAGGGTCCGGAGAGCTGTTTTTT. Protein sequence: CASSPGLAGGSGELFF. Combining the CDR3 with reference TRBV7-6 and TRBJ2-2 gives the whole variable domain GAGVSQSPRYKVTKRGQDVALRCDPISGHVSLYWYRQALGQGPEFLTYFNYEAQQDKSGLPNDRFSAERPEGSISTLTIQRTEQRDSAMYRCASSPGLAGGSGELFFGEGSRLTVL.

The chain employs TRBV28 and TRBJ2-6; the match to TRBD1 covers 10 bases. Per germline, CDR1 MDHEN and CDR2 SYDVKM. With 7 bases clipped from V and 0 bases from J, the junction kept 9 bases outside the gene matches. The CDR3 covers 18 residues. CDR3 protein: CASITRDRGFSGANVLTF. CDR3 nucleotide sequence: TGTGCCAGCATCACACGGGACAGGGGCTTCTCTGGGGCCAACGTCCTGACTTTC.

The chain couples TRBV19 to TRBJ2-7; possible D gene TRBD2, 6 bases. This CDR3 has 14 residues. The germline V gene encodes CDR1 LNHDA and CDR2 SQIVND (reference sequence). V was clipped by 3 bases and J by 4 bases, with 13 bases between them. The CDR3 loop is CASSIDGRSYEQYF. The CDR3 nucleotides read TGTGCCAGTAGTATCGACGGGAGATCTTACGAGCAGTACTTC.

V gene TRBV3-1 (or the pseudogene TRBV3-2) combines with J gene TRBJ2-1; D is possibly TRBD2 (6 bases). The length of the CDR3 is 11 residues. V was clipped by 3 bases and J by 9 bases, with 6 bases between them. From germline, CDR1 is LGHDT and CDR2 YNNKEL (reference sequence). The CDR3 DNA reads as TGTGCCAGCAGCCAGCGGGGTGAGCAGTTCTTC. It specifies CASSQRGEQFF.

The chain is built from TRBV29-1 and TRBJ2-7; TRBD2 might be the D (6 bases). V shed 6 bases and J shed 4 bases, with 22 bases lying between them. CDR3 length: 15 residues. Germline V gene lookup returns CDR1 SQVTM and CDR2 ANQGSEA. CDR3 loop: CSVRLLAGSSYEQYF. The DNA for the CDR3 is TGCAGCGTCAGGCTGCTGGCGGGAAGCTCGTACGAGCAGTACTTC.

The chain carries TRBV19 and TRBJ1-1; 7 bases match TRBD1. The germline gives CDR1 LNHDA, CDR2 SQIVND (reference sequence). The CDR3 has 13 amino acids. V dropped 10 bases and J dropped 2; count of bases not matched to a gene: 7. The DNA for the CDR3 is TGTGCCACGAGACAGGGTCGAAACACTGAAGCTTTCTTT. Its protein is CATRQGRNTEAFF. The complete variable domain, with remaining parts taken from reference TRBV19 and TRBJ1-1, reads DGGITQSPKYLFRKEGQNVTLSCEQNLNHDAMYWYRQDPGQGLRLIYYSQIVNDFQKGDIAEGYSVSREKKESFPLTVTSAQKNPTAFYLCATRQGRNTEAFFGQGTRLTVV.

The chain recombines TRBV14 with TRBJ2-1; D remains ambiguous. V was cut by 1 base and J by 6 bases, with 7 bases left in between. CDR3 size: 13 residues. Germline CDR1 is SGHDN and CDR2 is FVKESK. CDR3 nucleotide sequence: TGTGCCAGCAGCCAAGCGCTATTCAATGAGCAGTTCTTC. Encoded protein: CASSQALFNEQFF.

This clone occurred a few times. The CDR3 region is CATRALDSPLHF. The CDR3 nucleotides read TGTGCCACCAGGGCCCTCGATTCACCCCTCCACTTT. The V gene is TRBV24-1, the J gene TRBJ1-6; D uncertain. This CDR3 spans 12 amino acids. V dropped 7 bases and J dropped 8 bases, with 8 bases sitting between them. Germline V gene sequence: CDR1 KGHDR, CDR2 SFDVKD.

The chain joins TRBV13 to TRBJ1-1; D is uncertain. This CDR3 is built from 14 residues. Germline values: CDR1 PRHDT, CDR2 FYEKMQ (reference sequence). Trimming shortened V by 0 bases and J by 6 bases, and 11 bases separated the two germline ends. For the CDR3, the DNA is TGTGCCAGCAGCTTAGGACGTGGAGGGCCTGAAGCTTTCTTT. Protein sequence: CASSLGRGGPEAFF.

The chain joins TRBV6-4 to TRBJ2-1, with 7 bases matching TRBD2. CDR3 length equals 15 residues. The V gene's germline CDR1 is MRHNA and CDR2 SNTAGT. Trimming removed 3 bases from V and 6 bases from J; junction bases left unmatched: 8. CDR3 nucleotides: TGTGCCAGCAGTGAAGCTACTAGCGACCCCAATGAGCAGTTCTTC. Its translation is CASSEATSDPNEQFF.

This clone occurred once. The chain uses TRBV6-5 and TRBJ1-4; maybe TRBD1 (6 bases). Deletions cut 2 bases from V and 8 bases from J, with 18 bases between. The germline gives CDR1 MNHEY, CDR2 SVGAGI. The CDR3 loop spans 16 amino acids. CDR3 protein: CASSYVRAGAGEKLFF. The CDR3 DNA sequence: TGTGCCAGCAGTTACGTGAGGGCAGGGGCGGGCGAAAAACTGTTTTTT.

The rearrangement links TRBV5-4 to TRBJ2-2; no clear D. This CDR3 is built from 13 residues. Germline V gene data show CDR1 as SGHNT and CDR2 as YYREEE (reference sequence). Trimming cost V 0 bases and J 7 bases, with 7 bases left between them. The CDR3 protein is CASSLAGGGELFF. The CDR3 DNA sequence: TGTGCCAGCAGCTTGGCTGGCGGCGGGGAGCTGTTTTTT.

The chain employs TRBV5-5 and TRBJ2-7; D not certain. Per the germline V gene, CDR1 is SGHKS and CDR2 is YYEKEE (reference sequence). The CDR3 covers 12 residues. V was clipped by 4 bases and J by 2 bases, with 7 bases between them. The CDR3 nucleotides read TGTGCCAGCAGCCCGAGCCCCTACGAGCAGTACTTC. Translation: CASSPSPYEQYF.

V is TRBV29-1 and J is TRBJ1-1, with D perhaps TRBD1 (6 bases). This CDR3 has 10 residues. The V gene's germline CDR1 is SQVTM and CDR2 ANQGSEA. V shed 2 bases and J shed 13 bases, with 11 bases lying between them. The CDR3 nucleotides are TGCAGCGTTGAACTACAGGGTGGTTTCTTT. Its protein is CSVELQGGFF.

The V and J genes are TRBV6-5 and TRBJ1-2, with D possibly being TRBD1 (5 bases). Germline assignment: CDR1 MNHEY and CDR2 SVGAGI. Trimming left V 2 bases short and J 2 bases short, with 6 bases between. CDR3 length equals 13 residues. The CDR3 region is CASSYGANYGYTF. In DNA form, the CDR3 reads TGTGCCAGCAGTTACGGGGCAAACTATGGCTACACCTTC.

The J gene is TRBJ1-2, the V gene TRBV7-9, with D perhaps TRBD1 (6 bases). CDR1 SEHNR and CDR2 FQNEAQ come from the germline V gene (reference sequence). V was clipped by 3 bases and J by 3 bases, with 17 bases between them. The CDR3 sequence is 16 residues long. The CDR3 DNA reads TGTGCCAGCAGCTTTAACCGTCGTCAGGGGCACTATGGCTACACCTTC. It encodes CASSFNRRQGHYGYTF. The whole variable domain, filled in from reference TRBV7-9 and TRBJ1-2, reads DTGVSQNPRHKITKRGQNVTFRCDPISEHNRLYWYRQTLGQGPEFLTYFQNEAQLEKSRLLSDRFSAERPKGSFSTLEIQRTEQGDSAMYLCASSFNRRQGHYGYTFGSGTRLTVV.

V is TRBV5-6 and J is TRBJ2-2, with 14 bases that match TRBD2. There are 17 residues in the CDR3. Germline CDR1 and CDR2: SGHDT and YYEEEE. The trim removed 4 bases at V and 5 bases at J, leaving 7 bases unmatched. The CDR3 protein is CASSKGLAGVRTGELFF. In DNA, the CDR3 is TGTGCCAGCAGCAAGGGACTAGCGGGAGTGCGGACCGGGGAGCTGTTTTTT.

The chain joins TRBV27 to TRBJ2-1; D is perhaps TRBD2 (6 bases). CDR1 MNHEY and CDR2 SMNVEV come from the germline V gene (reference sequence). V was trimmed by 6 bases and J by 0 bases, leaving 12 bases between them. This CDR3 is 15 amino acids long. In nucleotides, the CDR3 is TGTGCCAGCAGCCTTGGGGGGAGCTCCTACAATGAGCAGTTCTTC. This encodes CASSLGGSSYNEQFF.

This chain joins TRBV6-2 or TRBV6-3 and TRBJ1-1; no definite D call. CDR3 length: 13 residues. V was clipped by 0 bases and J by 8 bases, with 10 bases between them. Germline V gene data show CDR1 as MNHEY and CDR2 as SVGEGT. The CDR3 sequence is CASSYSVYSEAFF. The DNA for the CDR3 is TGTGCCAGCAGTTACTCGGTCTACAGCGAAGCTTTCTTT.

CDR3 loop: CASSLVGLAGNTGELFF. Here the CDR3 DNA reads TGTGCCAGCAGCTTGGTGGGACTAGCGGGAAACACCGGGGAGCTGTTTTTT. The chain carries TRBV5-8 and TRBJ2-2; 13 nucleotides match TRBD2. Germline values: CDR1 SGHTS, CDR2 YDEGEE. CDR3 length: 17 residues. Trimming removed 0 bases from V and 2 bases from J; junction bases left unmatched: 1.

In DNA, the CDR3 is TGTGCCAGCAGCTCACACCTCAGTGGAAACACCATATATTTT. Its protein is CASSSHLSGNTIYF. V usage is TRBV5-5 and J usage is TRBJ1-3; D is ambiguous. Germline V gives CDR1 SGHKS, CDR2 YYEKEE (reference sequence). This CDR3 spans 14 amino acids. V lost 3 bases, J lost 3 bases, and 10 bases lay in between.